This T cell receptor beta chain derives from a study of neurological immune-mediated disorders. Turning to the study itself: In a group of some 35 multiple sclerosis patients, 31 had the relapsing-remitting type and 3 had the secondary progressive type.

This clonotype occurred many times. Its target is unknown. The output of every sequencing run exceeded 170 million TCR-beta sequences, derived from 15-18 subjects. One entry per CDR3 protein results from TCRdb running MiXCR on the 5' RACE reads. The sample lists about 60,000 distinct CDR3 sequences; around 4% were seen once. Study-level findings and limits: Phylogenetic grouping assigned the repertoires of 18 of 34 multiple sclerosis patients to one related-CDR3 cluster, which constitutes a possible signature. Falling below healthy controls, multiple sclerosis showed the least TCR clonal expansion, while HTLV-1-associated myelopathy showed the most.

This clonotype was obtained from a man between 25 and 39 years old with multiple sclerosis. Sequencing input: PBMCs.

The CDR3 region has the DNA TGTGCCAGCAGCGATCGGGGGGTTAACTATGGCTACACCTTC. Its protein is CASSDRGVNYGYTF. The chain recombines TRBV6-5 with TRBJ1-2; tentative D call: TRBD1 (5 bases). Deletions cut 6 bases from V and 1 base from J, with 12 bases between. Germline values: CDR1 MNHEY, CDR2 SVGAGI. The CDR3 totals 14 residues.